This T cell receptor beta chain derives from a study of T cells in tumors after PD-1 blockade. Study context: Excluded were patients with checkpoint blockade, immunosuppressants, or radiotherapy or other anti-cancer therapy within 4 weeks.

The germline CDR1 and CDR2 sequences are GTSNPN and SVGIG (reference sequence). Trimming pared 5 bases from V and 2 bases from J, leaving 15 bases between. The CDR3 contains 14 residues. The table came from immunoSEQ multiplex PCR; TCRdb's copy has only in-frame clones and leaves some out. The sample carries more than 50,000 clones, around 67% recorded once. The chain links TRBV30 to TRBJ1-2, with unresolved D. The clonotype was recovered from a human donor with basal cell carcinoma. The sample consisted of PBMCs, taken after anti-PD-1 treatment. CDR3 protein: CAWGLAHANYGYTF. CDR3 sequence (DNA): TGTGCCTGGGGCCTCGCACATGCCAACTATGGCTACACCTTC.